The sequence of this T cell receptor beta chain was determined in a study of blood T cell repertoires in COVID-19 (dated by TCRdb to the early 2020s). Background on the whole study: Collaborator samples came from the United States, Italy and Spain and covered acute and convalescent phases of COVID-19. The prospective study material was composed of cDNA or gDNA derived from T cells, B-cell-depleted T cells, or PBMCs. The dataset comprised deeply sampled blood TCRbeta repertoires from subjects exposed to, actively infected with, or recovered from COVID-19. The repertoires were made available in a free public database intended to serve as a resource for research on the immune response to SARS-CoV-2. Samples came from the ongoing ImmuneRACE study (first 160 participants) plus 1,254 subjects from 6 global collaborators. A de-identified subject ID, COVID-19 status, age in years and sex were almost always included in the sample metadata. Where HLA class I and class II types were available, the types were taken from metadata supplied by the sample provider, not from assay-based typing.

The paper as a whole reports these results and caveats: How much clinical and demographic metadata was included differed by source and by participant, and the metadata was provided uncurated.

TCRbeta CDR3 regions were amplified from genomic DNA using the immunoSEQ Assay, a bias-controlled multiplex PCR. Processing in the source paper ran as follows. Nucleated cell counts per sample were estimated from amplification of reference gene primers within the assay. Sequence reads were collapsed and filtered to measure the absolute abundance of every unique TCRbeta CDR3 rearrangement. For each sample, productive Simpson clonality was calculated as the square root of Simpson's diversity index over productive rearrangements. TCRdb holds this immuneACCESS table with in-frame rearrangements only. Some clones are missing; in checked studies, unresolved V genes explain under half, and the rest has no known cause. V and J calls and clone size are as listed in that table; D and trimming were resolved from the DNA. Here the sample has about 170,000 clones; 87% occur a single time. The ten largest account for around 6.5% of the sample.

The germline V gene (reference sequence) sets CDR1 to LNHNV and CDR2 to YYDKDF. Including the terminal cysteine and phenylalanine, the CDR3 comprises 17 residues. Only the CDR3 DNA is retained, 51 bases long and in frame from the first base. Trimming takes 1 base off V and 0 bases off J; junction bases not matched to a gene: 3. Worth noting for this clone: No antigen is known for it. Base qualities are not provided; no much larger clone lies one nucleotide away.

Enrolling through a virtual design, the prospective study's participants ranged in age from roughly 18 to 95 years and lived across roughly 24 United States geographic areas. In the prospective study, participants were assigned to cohorts based on the clinical history participants reported in a screening survey and a study questionnaire. Recovered participants in ImmuneRACE Cohort 3 were defined as having two consecutive negative NP/OP PCR tests, clearance from a healthcare professional, or resolution of symptoms. In the prospective study, mobile phlebotomists collected whole blood, serum and a nasopharyngeal or oropharyngeal swab from each participant. Over an approximately 2-month period, participants in the prospective study had the option of providing additional blood draws and questionnaires. Before DNA extraction, prospective study blood samples were shipped either frozen or at room temperature.

Input material: PBMCs or T cells enriched from blood (not recorded which). This receptor was identified in a woman between 45 and 65 years old who had recovered from COVID-19. This chain joins TRBV15 to TRBJ1-4; TRBD1 matches 9 bases in the middle. CDR3 sequence: CATSRAGQGPTNEKLFF. In nucleotides, the sequence is TGTGCCACCAGCAGAGCCGGACAGGGGCCAACTAATGAAAAACTGTTTTTT.